This TCR beta chain is from a study of blood T cell repertoires in COVID-19. Clones were read by immunoSEQ multiplex PCR, and TCRdb kept only the in-frame ones, dropping some. The data show about 210,000 clones, with approximately 85% seen just once and about 2.5% held by the top ten. The CDR3 runs to 16 residues. Trimming cost V 1 base and J 1 base; bases outside gene matches: 6. CDR1 is SEHNR, CDR2 FQNEAQ, per germline (reference sequence). The chain is built from TRBV7-9 and TRBJ1-2; TRBD1 matches at 7 bases. The TCR sequence derives from a woman between 65 and 79 years old with COVID-19, enrolled during active disease. Material: peripheral blood. This chain's CDR3 is CASSLGQGGLNYGYTF. The CDR3 DNA sequence: TGTGCCAGCAGCTTAGGGCAGGGGGGTCTTAACTATGGCTACACCTTC. Filled out from reference TRBV7-9 and TRBJ1-2, the complete variable domain reads DTGVSQNPRHKITKRGQNVTFRCDPISEHNRLYWYRQTLGQGPEFLTYFQNEAQLEKSRLLSDRFSAERPKGSFSTLEIQRTEQGDSAMYLCASSLGQGGLNYGYTFGSGTRLTVV.